This entry lists 25 T cell receptor beta chains sequenced from one sample in a study of CD8 T cells in Susac syndrome. The RNA, about 0.5 to 1 ug, was put through reverse transcription using random hexamers. One entry per CDR3 protein results from TCRdb running MiXCR on the immunoSEQ multiplex PCR reads. The sample consists of approximately 160,000 distinct CDR3 sequences, about 92% of them appearing once. The sample comprised CD4+ T cells from PBMCs. The receptors derive from a human donor in good health.

The rearrangement links TRBV7-2 to TRBJ1-4; D is ambiguous. Germline CDR1 reads SGHTA; CDR2 reads FQGNSA. V dropped 5 bases and J dropped 2 bases, with 9 bases sitting between them. The length of the CDR3 is 14 residues. This CDR3 reads CASSLWVTNEKLFF. The CDR3 bases are TGTGCCAGCAGCCTCTGGGTCACTAATGAAAAACTGTTTTTT.

As regards this clonotype: A read error may produce the germline difference seen at one junction end. The chain combines TRBV18 with TRBJ2-1; tentatively, D is TRBD1 (5 bases). The CDR3 length is 13 residues. The germline CDR1 and CDR2 sequences are KGHSH and LQKENI. CDR3 loop: CSSSPVPRVEQFF. The DNA of the CDR3 is TGTTCCAGCTCACCCGTACCCAGGGTTGAGCAGTTCTTC.

The chain employs TRBV6-2 or TRBV6-3 and TRBJ2-7, with 9 bases aligning to TRBD2. J gave up 3 bases and V 7 bases, and 7 bases lay outside the gene matches. This CDR3 has 14 residues. Germline-derived CDR1 and CDR2 are MNHEY and SVGEGT. The CDR3 nucleotides are TGTGCCAGCACCTCAAGGCGGGGGGGCTACGAGCAGTACTTC. It translates to CASTSRRGGYEQYF.

This clonotype was recorded only once. V gene TRBV20-1 combines with J gene TRBJ2-5, with 13 bases matching TRBD2. V was clipped by 2 bases and J by 3 bases; unmatched bases: 3. The CDR3 is made up of 15 amino acids. Per the germline V gene, CDR1 is DFQATT and CDR2 is SNEGSKA (reference sequence). The CDR3 DNA sequence: TGCAGTGCTAGATATACTAGCGGGAGGGAAGAGACCCAGTACTTC. Encoded protein: CSARYTSGREETQYF.

V and J are TRBV28 and TRBJ2-7, with D possibly being TRBD1 (5 bases). V was clipped by 3 bases and J by 2 bases, with 11 bases between them. The CDR3 loop spans 14 amino acids. CDR1 is MDHEN and CDR2 is SYDVKM in the germline V gene. In DNA, the CDR3 is TGTGCCAGCAGTTTCGGGCAGGGTACCTACGAGCAGTACTTC. Protein product: CASSFGQGTYEQYF. Drawing the rest from reference TRBV28 and TRBJ2-7, the complete variable domain is DVKVTQSSRYLVKRTGEKVFLECVQDMDHENMFWYRQDPGLGLRLIYFSYDVKMKEKGDIPEGYSVSREKKERFSLILESASTNQTSMYLCASSFGQGTYEQYFGPGTRLTVT.

The CDR3 DNA sequence: TGTGCCAGCAGCTTAGCGGGACGGTCTCAGTGGGAAAAACTGTTTTTT. Its protein is CASSLAGRSQWEKLFF. The V call is TRBV7-2, the J call TRBJ1-4; D may be TRBD1 (5 bases). CDR3 length equals 16 residues. CDR1 and CDR2 from the germline V gene are SGHTA and FQGNSA. Trimming stripped 0 bases from V and 8 bases from J, with 16 bases between.

The V and J genes are TRBV25-1 and TRBJ1-2; no clear D. The CDR3 runs 15 residues. Trimming removed 0 bases from V and 8 bases from J, with 16 bases in between. CDR1 and CDR2 (germline): MGHDK, SYGVNS. The CDR3 DNA reads TGTGCCAGCAGTGAATATGACGGGGAGATTGACGGCTACACCTTC. Amino acid sequence: CASSEYDGEIDGYTF.

The V and J genes are TRBV30 and TRBJ2-5; D is unresolved. V dropped 6 bases and J dropped 1 base, with 15 bases sitting between them. Germline V lookup: CDR1 GTSNPN, CDR2 SVGIG (reference sequence). This CDR3 spans 14 amino acids. CDR3 DNA: TGTGCCTGTCAAGGGTTAGGGATCCAAGAGACCCAGTACTTC. Translation gives CACQGLGIQETQYF.

The chain couples TRBV6-6 to TRBJ2-7; 10 positions match TRBD1. The CDR3 runs to 14 residues. The V segment lost 6 bases and the J segment 4 bases; nucleotides outside the gene matches: 6. Germline loops: CDR1 MNHNY, CDR2 SVGAGI (reference sequence). The CDR3 region is CASSTDRGQYEQYF. The CDR3 region has the DNA TGTGCCAGCAGCACCGACAGGGGGCAATACGAGCAGTACTTC.

The CDR3 is CASSPTGGGRETQYF. CDR3 bases: TGTGCCAGCAGTCCGACAGGGGGAGGTCGAGAGACCCAGTACTTC. The chain links TRBV25-1 to TRBJ2-5, with 9 bases aligning to TRBD1. The V and J ends lost 5 bases and 4 bases, in that order; junction bases with no gene match: 8. There are 15 residues in the CDR3. CDR1 is MGHDK and CDR2 is SYGVNS in the germline V gene. The full variable domain, in which reference TRBV25-1 and TRBJ2-5 provide the parts outside the CDR3, is EADIYQTPRYLVIGTGKKITLECSQTMGHDKMYWYQQDPGMELHLIHYSYGVNSTEKGDLSSESTVSRIRTEHFPLTLESARPSHTSQYLCASSPTGGGRETQYFGPGTRLLVL.

The chain couples TRBV3-1 to TRBJ2-5; perhaps TRBD2 as D (5 bases). The V and J ends lost 2 bases and 4 bases respectively, with 23 bases between them. Germline lookup yields CDR1 LGHDT and CDR2 YNNKEL (reference sequence). CDR3 size: 18 residues. The CDR3 reads CASSQKNGRSRGRETQYF. Here the CDR3 DNA reads TGTGCCAGCAGCCAAAAGAATGGCCGGAGTCGAGGGAGAGAGACCCAGTACTTC.

The chain combines TRBV18 with TRBJ2-7, with a weak D call TRBD1 (5 bases). The V and J ends lost 5 bases and 4 bases respectively, with 12 bases between them. Germline CDR1 and CDR2: KGHSH and LQKENI. This CDR3 has 13 residues. The DNA of the CDR3 is TGTGCCAGCTCATCTAGGGGTCCTTACGAGCAGTACTTC. Translation gives CASSSRGPYEQYF.

The chain couples TRBV4-1 to TRBJ1-2; D is possibly TRBD1 (6 bases). This CDR3 has 18 amino acids. V lost 5 bases and J lost 8, with 30 bases in between. Germline V gene data show CDR1 as MGHRA and CDR2 as YSYEKL. The CDR3 protein is CASSLTVYRDGRQRGYTF. CDR3 coding DNA: TGCGCCAGCAGCTTAACAGTATACAGGGACGGAAGGCAAAGGGGCTACACCTTC.

This chain joins TRBV20-1 and TRBJ2-7; a possible D gene is TRBD2 (5 bases). The CDR3 is 14 amino acids. Trimming took 2 bases from V and 3 from J, leaving 14 bases between them. Per germline, CDR1 DFQATT and CDR2 SNEGSKA (reference sequence). This chain's CDR3 is CSARSSGSFYEQYF. The CDR3 bases are TGCAGTGCTAGATCATCGGGGTCCTTCTACGAGCAGTACTTC.

This chain connects TRBV6-2 or TRBV6-3 to TRBJ2-3; 9 bases map to TRBD1. The CDR3 runs to 15 residues. Trimming at V came to 4 bases and at J to 4 bases, leaving 6 bases not matched to a gene. Germline V gene sequence: CDR1 MNHEY, CDR2 SVGEGT. The chain's CDR3 is CASSSRQGGPDTQYF. DNA of the CDR3: TGTGCCAGCAGTTCCCGACAGGGGGGCCCAGATACGCAGTATTTT.

J is TRBJ2-7 and V is TRBV7-2, with 8 bases aligning to TRBD2. J lost 0 bases, V lost 1 base, and 5 bases had no gene match. This CDR3 is built from 16 residues. CDR1 and CDR2 from the germline V gene are SGHTA and FQGNSA. In nucleotides, the CDR3 is TGTGCCAGCAGCTTAGTTGGCGGGAGGAGCTCCTACGAGCAGTACTTC. The encoded protein is CASSLVGGRSSYEQYF.

The rearrangement uses TRBV6-2 or TRBV6-3 and TRBJ1-2; D possibly corresponds to TRBD1 (5 bases). V was cut by 2 bases and J by 8 bases, with 12 bases left in between. The CDR3 loop spans 13 amino acids. Per germline, CDR1 MNHEY and CDR2 SVGEGT. The CDR3 nucleotides are TGTGCCAGCAGTTACGACAGTCAGAGCGGCTACACCTTC. Translation: CASSYDSQSGYTF.

The chain uses TRBV7-2 and TRBJ1-2; D remains ambiguous. CDR1 and CDR2 (germline): SGHTA, FQGNSA. The CDR3 totals 13 residues. Deletions cut 0 bases from V and 4 bases from J, with 6 bases between. The CDR3 is CASSLAQSYGYTF. The CDR3 DNA sequence: TGTGCCAGCAGCTTAGCACAAAGCTATGGCTACACCTTC.

This chain links TRBV12-3 or TRBV12-4 with TRBJ2-1, with TRBD2 identical over 11 bases. This CDR3 has 20 residues. V lost 6 bases, J lost 3 bases, and 19 bases stayed unmatched. The CDR3 here is CASRLPRVTGLAGIYNEQFF. In DNA form, the CDR3 reads TGTGCCAGCAGACTACCGAGGGTCACCGGACTAGCGGGCATCTACAATGAGCAGTTCTTC.

The genes are TRBV20-1 and TRBJ2-1; 15 bases align to TRBD2. The CDR3 extends over 16 amino acids. Looked up from germline, CDR1 is DFQATT and CDR2 is SNEGSKA (reference sequence). V shed 8 bases and J 7 bases; nucleotides not matched to a gene: 12. CDR3: CSPSKAGTSGRNEQFF. The CDR3 region has the DNA TGCAGTCCGAGTAAAGCGGGGACTAGCGGGAGGAATGAGCAGTTCTTC.

The chain recombines TRBV14 with TRBJ1-2; D is undetermined. The CDR3 extends over 13 amino acids. V lost 0 bases and J lost 8, with 10 bases in between. CDR1 is SGHDN, CDR2 FVKESK, per germline. CDR3 loop: CASSQDEQFGYTF. DNA of the CDR3: TGTGCCAGCAGCCAAGATGAGCAGTTCGGCTACACCTTC.

The chain uses TRBV27 and TRBJ1-3, with D unclear. The CDR3 length is 16 residues. The ends were cut back, 8 bases at V and 4 bases at J, with 21 bases in the middle. CDR1 is MNHEY and CDR2 is SMNVEV in the germline V gene (reference sequence). The CDR3 is CASDVSGRPGGNTIYF. The CDR3 coding sequence is TGTGCCAGCGACGTCTCCGGACGGCCCGGGGGAAACACCATATATTTT.

V and J are TRBV20-1 and TRBJ1-5; D is ambiguous. Germline CDR1 DFQATT, CDR2 SNEGSKA (reference sequence). There are 14 residues in the CDR3. V gave up 0 bases and J gave up 4 bases, with 10 bases separating them. The CDR3 is CSARDVGRNQPQHF. In DNA form, the CDR3 reads TGCAGTGCTAGAGATGTCGGCAGGAATCAGCCCCAGCATTTT.

The V and J genes are TRBV27 and TRBJ1-1, with 10 bases that match TRBD1. This CDR3 comprises 17 residues. CDR1 MNHEY and CDR2 SMNVEV come from the germline V gene (reference sequence). Losses at the gene ends were 5 bases for V and 4 bases for J; bases not matched to a gene: 13. The CDR3 DNA reads as TGTGCCAGCAGTCCTCACGGGACAGGGGCCTTGAGCACTGAAGCTTTCTTT. This gives the protein CASSPHGTGALSTEAFF.

The J gene is TRBJ2-3, the V gene TRBV11-2, with D maybe TRBD2 (5 bases). From germline, CDR1 is SGHAT and CDR2 FQNNGV. Trimming left V 1 base short and J 1 base short, with 9 bases between. This CDR3 spans 15 amino acids. The CDR3 nucleotides read TGTGCCAGCAGCTTAGCCGGGATCGGCACAGATACGCAGTATTTT. It translates to CASSLAGIGTDTQYF.